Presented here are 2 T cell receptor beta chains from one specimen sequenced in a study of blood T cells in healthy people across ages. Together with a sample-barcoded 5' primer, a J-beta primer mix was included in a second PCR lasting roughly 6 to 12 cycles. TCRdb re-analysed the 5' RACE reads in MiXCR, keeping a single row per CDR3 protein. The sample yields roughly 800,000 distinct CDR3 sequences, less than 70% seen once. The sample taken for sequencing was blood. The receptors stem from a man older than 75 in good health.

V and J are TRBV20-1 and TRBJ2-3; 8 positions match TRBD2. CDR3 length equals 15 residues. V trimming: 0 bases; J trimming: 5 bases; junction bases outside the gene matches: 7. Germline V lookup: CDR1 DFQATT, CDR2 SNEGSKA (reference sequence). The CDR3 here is CSARDDTSGKDTQYF. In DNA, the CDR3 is TGCAGTGCTAGAGATGATACTAGCGGAAAAGATACGCAGTATTTT.

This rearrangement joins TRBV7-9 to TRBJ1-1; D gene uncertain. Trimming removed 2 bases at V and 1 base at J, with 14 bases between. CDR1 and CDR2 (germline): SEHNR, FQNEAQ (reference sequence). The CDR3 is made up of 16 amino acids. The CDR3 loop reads CASSLTGFTGNTEAFF. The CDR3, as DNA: TGTGCCAGCAGCTTAACCGGTTTTACTGGGAACACTGAAGCTTTCTTT. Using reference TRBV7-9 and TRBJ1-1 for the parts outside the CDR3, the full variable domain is DTGVSQNPRHKITKRGQNVTFRCDPISEHNRLYWYRQTLGQGPEFLTYFQNEAQLEKSRLLSDRFSAERPKGSFSTLEIQRTEQGDSAMYLCASSLTGFTGNTEAFFGQGTRLTVV.